A selection of T cell receptor beta chains follows, all from one sample in a study of cytomegalovirus exposure and HLA in healthy donors. Clones were read by immunoSEQ multiplex PCR, and TCRdb kept only the in-frame ones, dropping some. The data contain approximately 120,000 clones, about 76% of them singletons. Sequencing was performed on PBMCs. The receptors stem from a middle-aged man in good health and CMV-seronegative. Both conserved end residues are part of each CDR3. The D gene is left open where the match is weak. Size is stated for part of the rows, as once, few or many counts, or as a class when the clone is expanded.

V gene	J gene	D gene	clone size	CDR3 DNA	CDR3 protein
TRBV7-2	TRBJ1-6	TRBD1	.	TGTGCCAGCAGCTTATTGGGACAGGACTCACCCCTCCACTTT	CASSLLGQDSPLHF
TRBV7-6	TRBJ2-7	.	.	TGTGCCAGCAGCTTATCGCTCAGGGGAACCTACGAGCAGTACTTC	CASSLSLRGTYEQYF
TRBV9	TRBJ2-7	.	.	TGTCCGGATGCCCCTCGGAGGGGACCCTACGAGCAGTACTTC	CPDAPRRGPYEQYF
TRBV4-3	TRBJ2-3	.	.	TGCGCCAGCAGCCAAGATCGACCGGGGTCTTACACAGATACGCAGTATTTT	CASSQDRPGSYTDTQYF
TRBV7-8	TRBJ2-1	.	.	TGTGCCAGCAGCTTAGATCCTTACTCCTACAATGAGCAGTTCTTC	CASSLDPYSYNEQFF
TRBV29-1	TRBJ2-3	TRBD1	.	TGCAGCGTTGGGACAGGTGGCACAGATACGCAGTATTTT	CSVGTGGTDTQYF
TRBV18	TRBJ1-1	.	.	TGTGCCAGCTCTTCTACAGGGAAGGGGACTGAAGCTTTCTTT	CASSSTGKGTEAFF
TRBV15	TRBJ1-5	.	.	TGTGCCACCAGCAGAGACAGGGTAGGGGGTCAGCCCCAGCATTTT	CATSRDRVGGQPQHF
TRBV5-4	TRBJ1-2	.	few	TGTGCCAGCAGCTTGGGAGGGAACAGCTTCTATGGCTACACCTTC	CASSLGGNSFYGYTF
TRBV27	TRBJ1-1	.	.	TGTGCCAGCAGTTTATTGGTCCTAAGACAGAGTTCCAACACTGAAGCTTTCTTT	CASSLLVLRQSSNTEAFF
TRBV4-3	TRBJ2-1	.	.	TGCGCCAGCAGCCAAGATGTCAATTGGCCAGCGAATGAGCAGTTCTTC	CASSQDVNWPANEQFF
TRBV7-8	TRBJ2-1	.	.	TGTGCCAGCATCGGCGGGGTCGGGGTGAGGGCTAGGGATGAGCAGTTCTTC	CASIGGVGVRARDEQFF
TRBV6-1	TRBJ1-5	TRBD1	.	TGTGCCAGCAGAACCACAGGGGGTCAGCCCCAGCATTTT	CASRTTGGQPQHF
TRBV7-8	TRBJ1-2	.	.	TGTGCCAGCAGCTTTGGGCCAGCTAACTATGGCTACACCTTC	CASSFGPANYGYTF
TRBV2	TRBJ2-6	.	.	TGTGCCAGCAGTGCGACAGAGCCTGGGGCCAACGTCCTGACTTTC	CASSATEPGANVLTF
TRBV5-1	TRBJ2-7	TRBD1	.	TGCGCCAGCAGCCCTACCTTTACAGGGGTACTATACGAGCAGTACTTC	CASSPTFTGVLYEQYF
TRBV7-2	TRBJ1-1	.	.	TGTGCCAGCAGCTTACGAGCTGAATACACTGAAGCTTTCTTT	CASSLRAEYTEAFF
TRBV7-9	TRBJ2-3	TRBD2	.	TGTGCCAGCAGCTTAACAAAGGGGTTAGTGGGACTAGCGGCCGATACGCAGTATTTT	CASSLTKGLVGLAADTQYF